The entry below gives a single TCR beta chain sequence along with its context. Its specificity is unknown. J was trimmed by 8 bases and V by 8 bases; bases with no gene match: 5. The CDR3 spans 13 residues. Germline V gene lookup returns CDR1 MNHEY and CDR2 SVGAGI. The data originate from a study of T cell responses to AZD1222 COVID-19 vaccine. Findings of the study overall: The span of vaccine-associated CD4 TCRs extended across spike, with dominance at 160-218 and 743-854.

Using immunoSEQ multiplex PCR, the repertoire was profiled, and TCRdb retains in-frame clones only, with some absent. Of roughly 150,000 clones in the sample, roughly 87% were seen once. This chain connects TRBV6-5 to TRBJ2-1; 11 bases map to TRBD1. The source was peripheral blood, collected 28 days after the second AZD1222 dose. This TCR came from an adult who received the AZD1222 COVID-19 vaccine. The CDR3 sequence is CASGTGGLHEQFF. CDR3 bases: TGTGCCAGCGGGACAGGGGGACTTCATGAGCAGTTCTTC.